The 27 T cell receptor beta chains in this list originate from one sample, sequenced in a study of cytomegalovirus exposure and HLA in healthy donors. The PCR used 60 Vbeta and 13 Jbeta primers. Profiling relied on immunoSEQ multiplex PCR, and the TCRdb table lists in-frame clones only, not all of them. The profile shows 200,000 or so clones, around 80% of them singletons. Material: PBMCs. All receptors derive from a woman under 30 in good health and CMV-seropositive.

This rearrangement joins TRBV7-9 to TRBJ1-1, with 8 positions matching TRBD1. Germline V gives CDR1 SEHNR, CDR2 FQNEAQ (reference sequence). After removal of 5 bases from V and 3 bases from J, the junction contained 2 bases not matched to a gene. This CDR3 has 13 amino acids. CDR3: CASSRQGYTEAFF. The CDR3 DNA sequence: TGTGCCAGCAGCAGACAGGGGTACACTGAAGCTTTCTTT. The whole variable domain, filled in from reference TRBV7-9 and TRBJ1-1, reads DTGVSQNPRHKITKRGQNVTFRCDPISEHNRLYWYRQTLGQGPEFLTYFQNEAQLEKSRLLSDRFSAERPKGSFSTLEIQRTEQGDSAMYLCASSRQGYTEAFFGQGTRLTVV.

The chain uses TRBV7-3 and TRBJ2-7; TRBD1 matches 10 bases. This CDR3 is built from 16 residues. Germline trimming cut 5 bases from V and 4 bases from J; bases unmatched to any gene: 11. CDR1 SGHTA and CDR2 FQGTGA come from the germline V gene. CDR3 in DNA: TGTGCCAGCAGCCCTGGGGGGACAGGGGAAAGATACGAGCAGTACTTC. Translating it yields CASSPGGTGERYEQYF.

J is TRBJ1-1 and V is TRBV19, with D unresolved. V lost 2 bases and J 5 bases, leaving 9 bases between the germline ends. The CDR3 sequence is 13 residues long. Germline V gene sequence: CDR1 LNHDA, CDR2 SQIVND (reference sequence). The CDR3 nucleotides read TGTGCCAGTAGTATAACATTGCGGACTGAAGCTTTCTTT. This sequence encodes CASSITLRTEAFF.

The chain combines TRBV6-5 with TRBJ1-5, with D tentatively TRBD1 (6 bases). Deletions cut 6 bases from V and 6 bases from J, with 18 bases between. The CDR3 has 15 amino acids. From germline, CDR1 is MNHEY and CDR2 SVGAGI. CDR3 amino acids: CASSTDSRMFQPQHF. The CDR3 coding sequence is TGTGCCAGCAGCACGGACAGCCGGATGTTTCAGCCCCAGCATTTT.

The V gene is TRBV14, the J gene TRBJ1-4; 7 positions agree with TRBD1. Germline-derived CDR1 and CDR2 are SGHDN and FVKESK. This CDR3 has 18 residues. The V segment lost 3 bases and the J segment 8 bases; nucleotides outside the gene matches: 18. As DNA, the CDR3 is TGTGCCAGCAGCCAGACGTCCCACCAGGGGGTACTCGGAGAAAAACTGTTTTTT. Translated, it gives CASSQTSHQGVLGEKLFF.

As for this clone: This CDR3 is missing its conserved last phenylalanine or tryptophan, likely due to a read error. V is TRBV7-9 and J is TRBJ1-2; 8 nucleotides agree with TRBD1. V lost 5 bases, J lost 5 bases, and 4 bases stayed unmatched. The CDR3 is 13 residues long. Germline lookup yields CDR1 SEHNR and CDR2 FQNEAQ (reference sequence). In DNA, the CDR3 is TGTGCCAGCAGCGACGGGACAGGATATGGCTACACCCTC. Translation: CASSDGTGYGYTL.

The rearrangement links TRBV19 to TRBJ1-4; tentative D call: TRBD1 (5 bases). Germline CDR1 and CDR2: LNHDA and SQIVND (reference sequence). Trimming cost V 6 bases and J 3 bases, with 17 bases left between them. The CDR3 spans 16 residues. CDR3 bases: TGTGCCAGTAGCAGACCTGCAGGGTCCGCTAATGAAAAACTGTTTTTT. Amino acids: CASSRPAGSANEKLFF.

The chain recombines TRBV5-1 with TRBJ2-7, with 7 nucleotides matching TRBD2. Germline V CDR1 and CDR2: SGHRS, YFSETQ. V trimming: 0 bases; J trimming: 2 bases; junction bases outside the gene matches: 2. This CDR3 contains 14 residues. CDR3 sequence reads: CASSLDGLAYEQYF. DNA for the CDR3: TGCGCCAGCAGCTTGGATGGACTAGCCTACGAGCAGTACTTC.

The chain recombines TRBV4-1 with TRBJ2-1; TRBD2 is a possible D gene (6 bases). From germline, CDR1 is MGHRA and CDR2 YSYEKL. Deletions cut 4 bases from V and 5 bases from J, with 15 bases between. The CDR3 spans 15 residues. CDR3 nucleotide sequence: TGCGCCAGCAGCCCCGGGACGGGACTTGACAATGAGCAGTTCTTC. Protein sequence: CASSPGTGLDNEQFF.

The chain is built from TRBV30 and TRBJ2-2; TRBD2 agrees at 10 bases. CDR1 and CDR2 (germline): GTSNPN, SVGIG (reference sequence). V lost 4 bases and J lost 4; bases outside the gene matches: 3. The CDR3 extends over 14 amino acids. The chain's CDR3 is CAWMVAGGTGELFF. The CDR3 bases are TGTGCCTGGATGGTAGCGGGGGGCACCGGGGAGCTGTTTTTT. Together with reference TRBV30 and TRBJ2-2, the CDR3 gives the full variable domain: SQTIHQWPATLVQPVGSPLSLECTVEGTSNPNLYWYRQAAGRGLQLLFYSVGIGQISSEVPQNLSASRPQDRQFILSSKKLLLSDSGFYLCAWMVAGGTGELFFGEGSRLTVL.

As regards this clone: This same CDR3 is encoded by further DNA sequences in the sample. This chain uses TRBV12-5 with TRBJ2-7, with D maybe TRBD1 (5 bases). Germline assignment: CDR1 LGHNT and CDR2 FRNRAP. Trimming removed 10 bases at V and 1 base at J, with 11 bases between. This CDR3 is 12 amino acids long. CDR3 residues: CATADNSYEQYV. CDR3 nucleotide sequence: TGTGCTACCGCGGACAATTCCTACGAGCAGTACGTC.

The chain employs TRBV18 and TRBJ2-5; 8 bases map to TRBD1. The CDR3 runs to 15 residues. CDR1 is KGHSH and CDR2 is LQKENI in the germline V gene. The V segment lost 2 bases and the J segment 4 bases; nucleotides outside the gene matches: 6. The CDR3 sequence: CASSPGQGTPETQYF. As DNA, the CDR3 is TGTGCCAGCTCACCAGGACAGGGCACCCCAGAGACCCAGTACTTC.

This clone was seen just once. The V and J genes are TRBV7-6 and TRBJ2-5; 7 bases are shared with TRBD2. The J call could be wrong; TRBJ2-7 is a better fit for the DNA end. The CDR3 has 13 amino acids. CDR1 is SGHVS and CDR2 is FNYEAQ in the germline V gene. The CDR3 sequence is CASSPLAMGEQYF. In nucleotides, the CDR3 is TGTGCCAGCAGCCCACTAGCGATGGGCGAGCAGTACTTC.

The chain uses TRBV7-2 and TRBJ2-2; D is perhaps TRBD2 (5 bases). The germline CDR1 and CDR2 sequences are SGHTA and FQGNSA. This CDR3 has 15 amino acids. Trimming removed 5 bases at V and 6 bases at J, with 16 bases between. The CDR3 DNA sequence: TGTGCCAGCAGCCGAACGGGGTCTATCTCCGGGGAGCTGTTTTTT. It is translated as CASSRTGSISGELFF.

This chain joins TRBV4-1 and TRBJ1-1; TRBD1 might be the D (5 bases). The CDR3 is 14 amino acids. Trimming cost V 5 bases and J 10 bases, with 20 bases left between them. Germline V CDR1 and CDR2: MGHRA, YSYEKL. The CDR3 DNA sequence: TGCGCCAGCAGCAACCTCCGAGAAAGGGGTTTAGCTTTCTTT. Its translation is CASSNLRERGLAFF.

The rearrangement links TRBV11-2 to TRBJ1-1; no clear D gene. The CDR3 sequence is 13 residues long. Looked up from germline, CDR1 is SGHAT and CDR2 is FQNNGV. V dropped 3 bases and J dropped 6 bases, with 11 bases sitting between them. CDR3 loop: CASSFAGGAEAFF. For the CDR3, the DNA is TGTGCCAGCAGCTTTGCAGGAGGAGCTGAAGCTTTCTTT. Filled out from reference TRBV11-2 and TRBJ1-1, the complete variable domain reads EAGVAQSPRYKIIEKRQSVAFWCNPISGHATLYWYQQILGQGPKLLIQFQNNGVVDDSQLPKDRFSAERLKGVDSTLKIQPAKLEDSAVYLCASSFAGGAEAFFGQGTRLTVV.

The chain has TRBV19 and TRBJ2-2, with 10 bases matching TRBD1. This CDR3 comprises 15 residues. V was pared by 9 bases and J by 3 bases, with 7 bases of the junction left unmatched. Germline V CDR1 and CDR2: LNHDA, SQIVND (reference sequence). The CDR3 is CASYDRGRYTGELFF. Here the CDR3 DNA reads TGTGCCAGCTATGACAGGGGGCGATACACCGGGGAGCTGTTTTTT.

The gene calls are TRBV19 and TRBJ1-5; 9 bases line up with TRBD1. The germline gives CDR1 LNHDA, CDR2 SQIVND (reference sequence). This CDR3 has 12 residues. J was trimmed by 10 bases and V by 6 bases; bases with no gene match: 4. The CDR3 DNA reads TGTGCCAGTAGGGACAGGGGCTCTCCCCAGCATTTT. Amino acid sequence: CASRDRGSPQHF.

There are a few counts of this clone. The genes are TRBV10-2 and TRBJ2-2; 12 positions agree with TRBD2. This CDR3 spans 19 amino acids. V was clipped by 3 bases and J by 4 bases; unmatched bases: 12. Looked up from germline, CDR1 is WSHSY and CDR2 is SAAADI. The CDR3 sequence: CASSDLAGGITASTGELFF. The CDR3 bases are TGCGCCAGCAGTGACCTAGCGGGGGGGATCACAGCTAGCACCGGGGAGCTGTTTTTT.

This rearrangement joins TRBV9 to TRBJ1-2; the D is unclear. The CDR3 runs to 12 residues. CDR1 and CDR2 (germline): SGDLS, YYNGEE. V was clipped by 0 bases and J by 4 bases, with 4 bases between them. The CDR3 nucleotides are TGTGCCAGCAGCGTAGCGGGCTATGGCTACACCTTC. Translated, it gives CASSVAGYGYTF.

The gene calls are TRBV7-9 and TRBJ1-4; D is undetermined. The germline CDR1 and CDR2 sequences are SEHNR and FQNEAQ (reference sequence). V dropped 1 base and J dropped 11 bases, with 11 bases sitting between them. This CDR3 is built from 13 residues. The CDR3 is CASSLGRWEKLFF. In nucleotides, the CDR3 is TGTGCCAGCAGCTTAGGACGATGGGAGAAACTGTTTTTT.

This clone was picked up a small number of times. The chain is built from TRBV30 and TRBJ2-1; TRBD1 matches at 7 bases. Unmatched junction bases numbered 8, after V lost 4 bases and J lost 2 bases. There are 15 residues in the CDR3. Germline loops: CDR1 GTSNPN, CDR2 SVGIG (reference sequence). The CDR3 region is CAWTPGGRPYNEQFF. CDR3 bases: TGTGCCTGGACTCCAGGGGGTCGCCCCTACAATGAGCAGTTCTTC.

This rearrangement joins TRBV30 to TRBJ1-2; D perhaps matches TRBD1 (5 bases). Trimming removed 2 bases at V and 2 bases at J, with 12 bases between. CDR1 and CDR2 from the germline V gene are GTSNPN and SVGIG (reference sequence). This CDR3 region has 14 residues. The CDR3 is CAWSQGRENYGYTF. The DNA for the CDR3 is TGTGCCTGGAGTCAGGGCAGGGAAAACTATGGCTACACCTTC. Together with reference TRBV30 and TRBJ1-2, the CDR3 gives the full variable domain: SQTIHQWPATLVQPVGSPLSLECTVEGTSNPNLYWYRQAAGRGLQLLFYSVGIGQISSEVPQNLSASRPQDRQFILSSKKLLLSDSGFYLCAWSQGRENYGYTFGSGTRLTVV.

This CDR3 is CASSLSGTGELFF. The CDR3 nucleotides are TGTGCCAGCAGTCTTAGCGGCACCGGGGAGCTGTTTTTT. The chain combines TRBV6-4 with TRBJ2-2, with TRBD2 as a possible D gene (6 bases). Per the germline V gene, CDR1 is MRHNA and CDR2 is SNTAGT. Trimming left V 5 bases short and J 4 bases short, with 8 bases between. This CDR3 comprises 13 residues.

The rearrangement joins TRBV9 to TRBJ2-4, with TRBD2 identical over 10 bases. Per germline, CDR1 SGDLS and CDR2 YYNGEE. CDR3 length equals 18 residues. V trimming: 0 bases; J trimming: 1 base; junction bases outside the gene matches: 7. In nucleotides, the CDR3 is TGTGCCAGCAGCGTAGACTCGAGCGGGGGGGCGGCCAAAAACATTCAGTACTTC. Translating gives CASSVDSSGGAAKNIQYF.

This clone appeared once. The rearrangement uses TRBV7-9 and TRBJ1-1; perhaps TRBD1 as D (5 bases). With 4 bases removed from V and 3 bases from J, the gap between germline ends came to 9 bases. The CDR3 is 13 amino acids. CDR1 is SEHNR, CDR2 FQNEAQ, per germline (reference sequence). The CDR3 is CASSSGRDTEAFF. Here the CDR3 DNA reads TGTGCCAGCAGCTCAGGGAGGGACACTGAAGCTTTCTTT.

The chain employs TRBV7-6 and TRBJ2-1; unclear D gene. Germline V gives CDR1 SGHVS, CDR2 FNYEAQ. This CDR3 comprises 14 residues. V was cut by 5 bases and J by 6 bases, with 14 bases left in between. The CDR3 nucleotides are TGTGCCAGCAGCCCCAAACCCTCTAGCAATGAGCAGTTCTTC. Its translation: CASSPKPSSNEQFF.